This T cell receptor beta chain was found in a study of T cells in Graves' hyperthyroidism and ophthalmopathy. TCR beta CDR3 region amplification was performed from RNA transcripts. The TCR CDR3 first-round RT-PCR relied on the HTBI primer set. TCRdb reanalysed the multiplex PCR reads using MiXCR and keeps one entry per CDR3 protein. The profile shows 350,000 to 450,000 distinct CDR3 sequences, about 18% of them singletons. PBMCs stemmed from around 9.3 ml fresh peripheral blood. Germline CDR1 is MNHEY and CDR2 is SVGEGT. This CDR3 contains 15 residues. Trimming took off 3 bases at V and 2 bases at J, with 12 bases between the two ends. This clonotype was seen ten or more times.

The clonotype comes from a woman aged 25 to 39 with Graves' hyperthyroidism that later progressed to Graves' ophthalmopathy. The specimen was blood. This chain joins TRBV6-2 or TRBV6-3 and TRBJ2-3; no firm D call. Written as DNA, the CDR3 is TGTGCCAGCAGTTATGGAGTGGCAAACACAGATACGCAGTATTTT. Amino acids: CASSYGVANTDTQYF.